This TCR beta chain is from a study of blood T cell repertoires in COVID-19. Overall study context: T cells, B-cell-depleted T cells, or PBMCs provided the cDNA or gDNA that served as material.

J gave up 1 base and V 9 bases, and 6 bases lay outside the gene matches. This CDR3 has 14 residues. Germline-derived CDR1 and CDR2 are SGHVS and FQNEAQ. Participants spanned ages about 18 to 90 years and resided in 20 to 30 US areas. Grouping used clinical history reported by participants in a survey and questionnaire. Source study methods: How many nucleated cells were present was estimated from reference gene primer amplification. Using immunoSEQ multiplex PCR, the repertoire was profiled, and TCRdb retains in-frame clones only, with some absent. That table supplies the V and J calls and clone size; D and trimming were determined from the DNA. The sample yields around 250,000 clones, around 93% seen once.

The V call is TRBV7-8, the J call TRBJ1-1; TRBD1 matches at 9 bases. Sequencing was done on a sample of PBMCs or T cells enriched from blood (not recorded which). The clonotype originates from a human donor in a cohort exposed to, infected with or recovered from COVID-19 (not recorded which). The donor label of this sample is uncertain. CDR3 sequence (DNA): TGTGCCAGTGGGGGGGGACAGGGGAACACTGAAGCTTTCTTT. Translating it yields CASGGGQGNTEAFF.